The 26 T cell receptor beta chains presented below share a single source sample, sequenced in a study of cytomegalovirus exposure and HLA in healthy donors. Primers for the PCR totalled 60 Vbeta and 13 Jbeta. TCRdb's table, derived via immunoSEQ multiplex PCR, lists solely in-frame clones and lacks some. The sample includes 150,000 to 200,000 clones, roughly 77% seen only once; the top ten take 1.6%. Specimen: PBMCs. The receptors come from a woman aged 45 to 65 in good health and CMV-seronegative.

This chain joins TRBV7-2 and TRBJ1-4; 7 nucleotides match TRBD1. The V gene end was trimmed by 1 base and the J gene end by 3 bases; junction bases not matched to a gene: 2. CDR3 size: 15 residues. Per the germline V gene, CDR1 is SGHTA and CDR2 is FQGNSA. This CDR3 reads CASSLVGTANEKLFF. Here the CDR3 DNA reads TGTGCCAGCAGCTTAGTTGGGACAGCTAATGAAAAACTGTTTTTT.

This chain links TRBV5-8 with TRBJ1-5, with 12 bases fitting TRBD1. The CDR3 consists of 15 residues. Germline CDR1 and CDR2: SGHTS and YDEGEE. Unmatched junction bases numbered 8, after V lost 5 bases and J lost 8 bases. CDR3 sequence (DNA): TGTGCCAGCAGATCGGGACAGGGGGCGTTAGAGCCCCAGCATTTT. Translation: CASRSGQGALEPQHF.

This rearrangement joins TRBV6-5 to TRBJ2-5; D may be TRBD1 (6 bases). The CDR3 extends over 13 amino acids. The germline V gene encodes CDR1 MNHEY and CDR2 SVGAGI. Between the trimmed V and J ends, which lost 9 bases and 13 bases, there was a span of 24 bases. The CDR3 DNA reads TGTGCCAGTAAGGGAACCGGGACAAGAAACCCGTACTTC. Amino acid sequence: CASKGTGTRNPYF.

The CDR3 here is CATSREAGGSNQPQHF. CDR3 in DNA: TGTGCCACCAGCAGAGAAGCAGGGGGCTCCAATCAGCCCCAGCATTTT. The chain joins TRBV15 to TRBJ1-5; 8 bases are a match to TRBD1. V lost 0 bases to trimming and J lost 3 bases; unmatched junction nucleotides: 4. The V gene's germline CDR1 is LNHNV and CDR2 YYDKDF (reference sequence). CDR3 length: 16 amino acids.

The chain uses TRBV19 and TRBJ1-5; 11 bases match TRBD1. The germline V gene has CDR1 LNHDA and CDR2 SQIVND (reference sequence). The V segment lost 1 base and the J segment 3 bases; nucleotides outside the gene matches: 8. The CDR3 consists of 18 residues. The chain's CDR3 is CASSIVMWTGGNNQPQHF. For the CDR3, the DNA is TGTGCCAGTAGTATAGTAATGTGGACAGGGGGCAACAATCAGCCCCAGCATTTT.

This rearrangement joins TRBV5-1 to TRBJ2-2; D is uncertain. Trimming pared 0 bases from V and 0 bases from J, leaving 12 bases between. Germline-derived CDR1 and CDR2 are SGHRS and YFSETQ. This CDR3 spans 17 amino acids. CDR3 protein: CASSLGHLTSNTGELFF. The CDR3 bases are TGCGCCAGCAGCTTGGGACACCTAACCTCGAACACCGGGGAGCTGTTTTTT.

As concerns this clone: One junction end disagrees with the germline gene, perhaps due to a read error. The J gene is TRBJ1-2, the V gene TRBV7-9; D not resolved. In germline, CDR1 is SEHNR, CDR2 FQNEAQ (reference sequence). CDR3 length: 12 residues. CDR3 bases: TGTTCCAGCAGCTTTAGAAAGTATGGCTACACCTTC. Translation gives CSSSFRKYGYTF.

The gene calls are TRBV19 and TRBJ1-6, with D unresolved. Trimming shortened V by 1 base and J by 7 bases, and 14 bases separated the two germline ends. CDR1 is LNHDA, CDR2 SQIVND, per germline (reference sequence). CDR3 length equals 16 residues. In DNA form, the CDR3 reads TGTGCCAGTAGTATAGGCCCGGCAGGTTCGAATTCACCCCTCCACTTT. Translation: CASSIGPAGSNSPLHF. Full variable domain (missing parts from reference TRBV19 and TRBJ1-6): DGGITQSPKYLFRKEGQNVTLSCEQNLNHDAMYWYRQDPGQGLRLIYYSQIVNDFQKGDIAEGYSVSREKKESFPLTVTSAQKNPTAFYLCASSIGPAGSNSPLHFGNGTRLTVT.

V gene TRBV5-1 combines with J gene TRBJ2-5, with 8 bases identical to TRBD1. CDR3 length equals 16 residues. J lost 4 bases, V lost 2 bases, and 10 bases had no gene match. Germline V gene sequence: CDR1 SGHRS, CDR2 YFSETQ. Written as DNA, the CDR3 is TGCGCCAGCAGCTTACAAGCAGGGGGCGCGTTAGAGACCCAGTACTTC. It specifies CASSLQAGGALETQYF.

This chain uses TRBV7-2 with TRBJ2-1, with TRBD1 matching over 9 bases. CDR3 length: 15 amino acids. With V trimmed by 3 bases and J by 8 bases, 8 bases remained unmatched. CDR1 is SGHTA, CDR2 FQGNSA, per germline. Here the CDR3 DNA reads TGTGCCAGCAGCTTTGGGACAGGGCAGTTCGATGAGCAGTTCTTC. It translates to CASSFGTGQFDEQFF. The variable domain in full, completed from reference TRBV7-2 and TRBJ2-1, reads GAGVSQSPSNKVTEKGKDVELRCDPISGHTALYWYRQSLGQGLEFLIYFQGNSAPDKSGLPSDRFSAERTGGSVSTLTIQRTQQEDSAVYLCASSFGTGQFDEQFFGPGTRLTVL.

This rearrangement joins TRBV29-1 to TRBJ2-4; D call uncertain. Germline V gene data show CDR1 as SQVTM and CDR2 as ANQGSEA. V shed 4 bases and J shed 4 bases, with 8 bases lying between them. The CDR3 spans 12 residues. CDR3 sequence (DNA): TGCAGCGTTGCTGACGGGAAAAACATTCAGTACTTC. It is translated as CSVADGKNIQYF.

This clone has more than one count but fewer than ten. The J gene is TRBJ2-7, the V gene TRBV19; D may be TRBD2 (5 bases). Trimming removed 2 bases at V and 4 bases at J, with 9 bases between. CDR1 LNHDA and CDR2 SQIVND come from the germline V gene (reference sequence). CDR3 length equals 13 residues. In DNA, the CDR3 is TGTGCCAGTAGTATACCGGGGTCGTACGAGCAGTACTTC. Its protein is CASSIPGSYEQYF.

This clone was counted between two and nine times. The chain links TRBV19 to TRBJ2-7; D is possibly TRBD1 (6 bases). V lost 4 bases and J 2 bases, leaving 12 bases between the germline ends. The CDR3 is made up of 14 amino acids. CDR1 LNHDA and CDR2 SQIVND come from the germline V gene (reference sequence). DNA of the CDR3: TGTGCCAGTAGTAAGACAGGACCTACCTACGAGCAGTACTTC. It is translated as CASSKTGPTYEQYF.

The rearrangement joins TRBV6-1 to TRBJ2-7; tentative D call: TRBD1 (6 bases). The CDR3 sequence is 13 residues long. V was cut by 6 bases and J by 3 bases, with 12 bases left in between. Germline V gene sequence: CDR1 MNHNS, CDR2 SASEGT. The CDR3 here is CASRVGQNYEQYF. CDR3 in DNA: TGTGCCAGCAGGGTAGGACAGAACTACGAGCAGTACTTC.

This clone was recorded only once. This chain links TRBV18 with TRBJ1-3, with D hard to call. V shed 0 bases and J shed 3 bases, with 9 bases lying between them. The length of the CDR3 is 15 residues. Germline V gene lookup returns CDR1 KGHSH and CDR2 LQKENI. The CDR3, as DNA: TGTGCCAGCTCACCACCTGAGGGTGTTGGAAACACCATATATTTT. The encoded protein is CASSPPEGVGNTIYF.

This chain links TRBV2 with TRBJ1-2; D call uncertain. CDR1 SNHLY and CDR2 FYNNEI come from the germline V gene. This CDR3 has 13 residues. V lost 10 bases to trimming and J lost 5 bases, with 17 bases between them. The CDR3 sequence: CATTQRVWYGYTF. CDR3 sequence (DNA): TGTGCCACCACCCAGCGGGTTTGGTATGGCTACACCTTC.

This clone was observed once. The chain has TRBV7-9 and TRBJ2-7; 10 positions match TRBD1. Germline values: CDR1 SEHNR, CDR2 FQNEAQ (reference sequence). The junction had 1 base not matched to a gene; V was cut back by 1 base and J by 7 bases. This CDR3 is built from 13 residues. The CDR3 region is CASSLGTGGEQYF. CDR3 sequence (DNA): TGTGCCAGCAGCTTAGGGACAGGGGGTGAGCAGTACTTC.

The chain combines TRBV28 with TRBJ2-7; 11 bases are a match to TRBD1. V dropped 6 bases and J dropped 4; count of bases not matched to a gene: 8. The CDR3 is 15 residues long. Germline loops: CDR1 MDHEN, CDR2 SYDVKM. CDR3 sequence (DNA): TGTGCCAGCAGATCGGCGGGGACAGGGGGTTACGAGCAGTACTTC. Translating it yields CASRSAGTGGYEQYF.

The chain carries TRBV19 and TRBJ2-1, with TRBD2 identical over 11 bases. Germline V gene lookup returns CDR1 LNHDA and CDR2 SQIVND (reference sequence). The CDR3 has 19 amino acids. Trimming took 6 bases from V and 4 from J; bases not matched to a gene: 17. CDR3 DNA: TGTGCCAGTAGGGGGGGGCGACTAGCGGGATCCTCGGGTTACAATGAGCAGTTCTTC. It encodes CASRGGRLAGSSGYNEQFF.

V usage is TRBV6-5 and J usage is TRBJ1-2, with 9 positions matching TRBD1. Germline V CDR1 and CDR2: MNHEY, SVGAGI. The CDR3 spans 15 residues. The ends lost 6 bases at V and 3 bases at J; junction bases unmatched: 8. DNA of the CDR3: TGTGCCAGCAGCGACGGGACAGGGAGGTACTATGGCTACACCTTC. Its protein is CASSDGTGRYYGYTF.

The chain uses TRBV4-3 and TRBJ1-5; D perhaps matches TRBD1 (5 bases). The length of the CDR3 is 16 residues. With 0 bases removed from V and 7 bases from J, the gap between germline ends came to 16 bases. Germline V CDR1 and CDR2: LGHNA, YSLEER. The CDR3 nucleotides read TGCGCCAGCAGCCAAGATCCGGGGGGGATCGGACAGCCCCAGCATTTT. As protein: CASSQDPGGIGQPQHF.

The chain combines TRBV5-8 with TRBJ2-5; 9 positions agree with TRBD1. The CDR3 has 15 residues. Germline lookup yields CDR1 SGHTS and CDR2 YDEGEE. Unmatched junction bases numbered 9, after V lost 4 bases and J lost 5 bases. In DNA, the CDR3 is TGTGCCAGCAGCGACTACAGGGGGCGAGGGGAGACCCAGTACTTC. Its protein is CASSDYRGRGETQYF.

CDR3 sequence (DNA): TGCAGCGTTGAGGGACAGGGATGGGAAAGCTACACCTTC. Protein: CSVEGQGWESYTF. This rearrangement joins TRBV29-1 to TRBJ1-2; TRBD1 aligns across 9 bases. This CDR3 has 13 residues. V lost 3 bases to trimming and J lost 9 bases; unmatched junction nucleotides: 8. The germline V gene has CDR1 SQVTM and CDR2 ANQGSEA.

This clone was observed once. This rearrangement joins TRBV9 to TRBJ1-2; D call uncertain. V was clipped by 0 bases and J by 6 bases, with 9 bases between them. The germline gives CDR1 SGDLS, CDR2 YYNGEE. This CDR3 region has 13 residues. The CDR3 is CASSVDNGDGYTF. In nucleotides, the CDR3 is TGTGCCAGCAGCGTAGATAATGGAGATGGCTACACCTTC. Full variable domain (missing parts from reference TRBV9 and TRBJ1-2): DSGVTQTPKHLITATGQRVTLRCSPRSGDLSVYWYQQSLDQGLQFLIQYYNGEERAKGNILERFSAQQFPDLHSELNLSSLELGDSALYFCASSVDNGDGYTFGSGTRLTVV.

The V call is TRBV13, the J call TRBJ1-1, with 9 nucleotides matching TRBD1. J was trimmed by 5 bases and V by 6 bases; bases with no gene match: 7. This CDR3 comprises 14 residues. The V gene's germline CDR1 is PRHDT and CDR2 FYEKMQ (reference sequence). DNA for the CDR3: TGTGCCAGCAGTATCCTGACAGGGGGGACTGAAGCTTTCTTT. This gives the protein CASSILTGGTEAFF.

The chain couples TRBV6-5 to TRBJ1-6, with D perhaps matching TRBD1 (6 bases). Germline V CDR1 and CDR2: MNHEY, SVGAGI. With 6 bases removed from V and 7 bases from J, the gap between germline ends came to 13 bases. This CDR3 has 14 amino acids. The CDR3 sequence: CASRSDSPNSPLHF. CDR3 nucleotide sequence: TGTGCCAGCAGATCGGACAGTCCGAATTCACCCCTCCACTTT.